One and the same sample provided the 9 T cell receptor beta chains below, sequenced in a study of CD8+ T cells in alopecia areata. RNA was extracted and reverse transcribed into cDNA as the sequencing template. TCRdb's table, derived via immunoSEQ multiplex PCR, lists solely in-frame clones and lacks some. The sample contains more than 200,000 clones, less than 45% of which appear only once. The treatment is: oral pan-JAK inhibitor, 5-10 mg twice daily. The sample here was CD4+ T cells sorted from blood, taken around week 37, from a patient treated with tofacitinib. The receptor source for this set is a human donor with alopecia areata.

The chain links TRBV30 to TRBJ1-1, with 10 bases identical to TRBD1. CDR1 and CDR2 from the germline V gene are GTSNPN and SVGIG (reference sequence). This CDR3 region has 15 residues. Losses at the gene ends were 2 bases for V and 1 base for J; bases not matched to a gene: 4. The CDR3 spells CAWSWTGGRNTEAFF. In nucleotides, the CDR3 is TGTGCCTGGAGTTGGACAGGGGGTAGGAACACTGAAGCTTTCTTT.

In its sample, this clone was seen a few times. V and J are TRBV7-6 and TRBJ2-1; no definite D call. Per the germline V gene, CDR1 is SGHVS and CDR2 is FNYEAQ. This CDR3 is 13 amino acids long. The V end was cut by 3 bases, the J end by 10 bases, with 13 bases between. The CDR3 DNA reads TGTGCCAGCAGCTTCTCCTCCTCGCCCGAGCAGTTCTTC. It specifies CASSFSSSPEQFF.

V is TRBV27 and J is TRBJ2-7; weak D call: TRBD2 (6 bases). Trimming stripped 5 bases from V and 0 bases from J, with 14 bases between. Germline values: CDR1 MNHEY, CDR2 SMNVEV (reference sequence). This CDR3 region has 15 residues. CDR3 sequence reads: CASSPLALSSYEQYF. For the CDR3, the DNA is TGTGCCAGCAGTCCGCTAGCGCTCAGCTCCTACGAGCAGTACTTC.

V is TRBV19 and J is TRBJ2-7; TRBD1 matches at 8 bases. CDR3 length: 17 amino acids. Per germline, CDR1 LNHDA and CDR2 SQIVND (reference sequence). J gave up 3 bases and V 4 bases, and 14 bases lay outside the gene matches. CDR3 sequence: CASSTTVGQARDYEQYF. In DNA form, the CDR3 reads TGTGCCAGTAGTACCACAGTGGGACAGGCAAGGGACTACGAGCAGTACTTC.

V gene TRBV29-1 combines with J gene TRBJ2-7, with 9 bases identical to TRBD1. This CDR3 spans 14 amino acids. The V segment lost 6 bases and the J segment 0 bases; nucleotides outside the gene matches: 6. Germline V gene sequence: CDR1 SQVTM, CDR2 ANQGSEA. CDR3 residues: CSVARDRVSYEQYF. CDR3 DNA: TGCAGCGTCGCCCGGGACAGGGTCTCCTACGAGCAGTACTTC.

This clone was seen a few times. This chain links TRBV7-2 with TRBJ2-6; D remains ambiguous. Trimming left V 3 bases short and J 0 bases short, with 15 bases between. The CDR3 is made up of 18 amino acids. Germline V gene data show CDR1 as SGHTA and CDR2 as FQGNSA. The DNA for the CDR3 is TGTGCCAGCAGCTTTGTGGCAGGCCTCTCCTCTGGGGCCAACGTCCTGACTTTC. This encodes CASSFVAGLSSGANVLTF. The entire variable domain, with the rest obtained from reference TRBV7-2 and TRBJ2-6, is as follows: GAGVSQSPSNKVTEKGKDVELRCDPISGHTALYWYRQSLGQGLEFLIYFQGNSAPDKSGLPSDRFSAERTGGSVSTLTIQRTQQEDSAVYLCASSFVAGLSSGANVLTFGAGSRLTVL.

The genes are TRBV30 and TRBJ1-4; no clear D. V lost 5 bases, J lost 3 bases, and 4 bases lay in between. CDR3 length equals 11 residues. Per germline, CDR1 GTSNPN and CDR2 SVGIG (reference sequence). The CDR3 spells CAWEANEKLFF. The CDR3 bases are TGTGCCTGGGAAGCTAATGAAAAACTGTTTTTT.

CDR3 amino acids: CASSQRGEEQFF. DNA for the CDR3: TGTGCCAGCAGTCAGAGGGGAGAGGAGCAGTTCTTC. This chain uses TRBV6-5 with TRBJ2-1; D possibly uses TRBD1 or TRBD2 (5 bases each). The length of the CDR3 is 12 residues. Per the germline V gene, CDR1 is MNHEY and CDR2 is SVGAGI. Trimming took off 5 bases at V and 10 bases at J, with 12 bases between the two ends.

This chain uses TRBV15 with TRBJ2-1; D might be TRBD1 or TRBD2, each matching 6 bases. Germline V CDR1 and CDR2: LNHNV, YYDKDF (reference sequence). This CDR3 contains 14 residues. The V gene lost 3 bases and the J gene lost 4 bases, with 10 bases spanning the gap. CDR3 sequence reads: CATSSWGAYNEQFF. CDR3 bases: TGTGCCACCAGCAGCTGGGGGGCTTACAATGAGCAGTTCTTC.